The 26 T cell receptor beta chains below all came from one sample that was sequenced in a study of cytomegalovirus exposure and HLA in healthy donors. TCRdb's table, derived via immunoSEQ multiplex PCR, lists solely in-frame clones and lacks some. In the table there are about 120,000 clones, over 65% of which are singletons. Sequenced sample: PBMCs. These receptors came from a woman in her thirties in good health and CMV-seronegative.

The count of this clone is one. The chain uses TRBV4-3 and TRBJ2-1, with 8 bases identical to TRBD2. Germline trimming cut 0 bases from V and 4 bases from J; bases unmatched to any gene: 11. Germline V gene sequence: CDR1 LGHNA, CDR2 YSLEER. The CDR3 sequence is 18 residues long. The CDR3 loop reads CASSQERSGGGFYNEQFF. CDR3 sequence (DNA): TGCGCCAGCAGCCAAGAGCGCTCGGGCGGGGGGTTTTACAATGAGCAGTTCTTC.

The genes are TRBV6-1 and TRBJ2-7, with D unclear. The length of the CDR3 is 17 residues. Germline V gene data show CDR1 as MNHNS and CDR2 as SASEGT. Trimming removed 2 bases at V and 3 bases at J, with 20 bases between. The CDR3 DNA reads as TGTGCCAGCAGTGAAAACTTTCCGCCCCGGGTACACTACGAGCAGTACTTC. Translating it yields CASSENFPPRVHYEQYF.

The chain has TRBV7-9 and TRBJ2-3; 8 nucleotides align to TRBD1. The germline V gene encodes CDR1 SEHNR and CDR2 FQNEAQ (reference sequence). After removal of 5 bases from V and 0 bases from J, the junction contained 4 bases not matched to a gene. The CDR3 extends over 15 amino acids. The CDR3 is CASSQTGGSTDTQYF. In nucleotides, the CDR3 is TGTGCCAGCAGCCAAACAGGGGGGAGCACAGATACGCAGTATTTT.

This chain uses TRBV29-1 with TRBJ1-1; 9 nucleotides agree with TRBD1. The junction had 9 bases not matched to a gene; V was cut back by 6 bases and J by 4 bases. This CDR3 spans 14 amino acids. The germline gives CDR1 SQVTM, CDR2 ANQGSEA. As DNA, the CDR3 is TGCAGCGTGGCAGGGACAGGGTTTATCACTGAAGCTTTCTTT. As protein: CSVAGTGFITEAFF. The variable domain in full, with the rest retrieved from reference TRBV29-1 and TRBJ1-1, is SAVISQKPSRDICQRGTSLTIQCQVDSQVTMMFWYRQQPGQSLTLIATANQGSEATYESGFVIDKFPISRPNLTFSTLTVSNMSPEDSSIYLCSVAGTGFITEAFFGQGTRLTVV.

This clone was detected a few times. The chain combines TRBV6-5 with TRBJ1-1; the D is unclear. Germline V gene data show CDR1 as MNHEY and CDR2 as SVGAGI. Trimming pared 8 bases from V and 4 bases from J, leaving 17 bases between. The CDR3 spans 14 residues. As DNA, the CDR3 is TGTGCCAGCCTCGATGCGGGGAGGAGCACTGAAGCTTTCTTT. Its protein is CASLDAGRSTEAFF.

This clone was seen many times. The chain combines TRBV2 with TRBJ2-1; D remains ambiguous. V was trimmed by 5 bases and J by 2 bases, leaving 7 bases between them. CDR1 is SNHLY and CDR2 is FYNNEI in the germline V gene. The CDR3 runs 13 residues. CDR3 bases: TGTGCCAGCAGTTCTGAGGCCTACAATGAGCAGTTCTTC. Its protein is CASSSEAYNEQFF.

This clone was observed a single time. The CDR3 region is CASSYLGDNWHF. The DNA for the CDR3 is TGTGCCAGCAGTTACCTAGGGGACAACTGGCATTTT. V and J are TRBV6-5 and TRBJ1-5; maybe TRBD1 (6 bases). The ends were cut back, 2 bases at V and 15 bases at J, with 14 bases in the middle. This CDR3 region has 12 residues. Germline V gene lookup returns CDR1 MNHEY and CDR2 SVGAGI.

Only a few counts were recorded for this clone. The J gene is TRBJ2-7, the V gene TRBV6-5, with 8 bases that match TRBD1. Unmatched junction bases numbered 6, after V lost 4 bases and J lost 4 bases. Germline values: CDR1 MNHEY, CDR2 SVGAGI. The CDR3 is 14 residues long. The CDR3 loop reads CASSSLGTGYEQYF. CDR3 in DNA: TGTGCCAGCAGTTCCCTCGGGACAGGATACGAGCAGTACTTC.

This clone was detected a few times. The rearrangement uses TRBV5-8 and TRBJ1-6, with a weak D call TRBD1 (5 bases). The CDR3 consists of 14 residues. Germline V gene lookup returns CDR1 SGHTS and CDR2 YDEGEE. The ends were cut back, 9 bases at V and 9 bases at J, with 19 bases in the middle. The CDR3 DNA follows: TGTGCCACCTCCCTGGCAGGGTACGGTTCACCCCTCCACTTT. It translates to CATSLAGYGSPLHF.

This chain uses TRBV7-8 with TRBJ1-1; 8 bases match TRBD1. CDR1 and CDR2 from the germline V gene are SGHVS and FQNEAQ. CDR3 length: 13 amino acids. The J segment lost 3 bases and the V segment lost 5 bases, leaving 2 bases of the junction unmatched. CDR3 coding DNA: TGTGCCAGCAGCCTGACAGGGGACACTGAAGCTTTCTTT. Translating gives CASSLTGDTEAFF. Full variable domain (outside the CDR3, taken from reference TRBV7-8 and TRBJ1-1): GAGVSQSPRYKVAKRGQDVALRCDPISGHVSLFWYQQALGQGPEFLTYFQNEAQLDKSGLPSDRFFAERPEGSVSTLKIQRTQQEDSAVYLCASSLTGDTEAFFGQGTRLTVV.

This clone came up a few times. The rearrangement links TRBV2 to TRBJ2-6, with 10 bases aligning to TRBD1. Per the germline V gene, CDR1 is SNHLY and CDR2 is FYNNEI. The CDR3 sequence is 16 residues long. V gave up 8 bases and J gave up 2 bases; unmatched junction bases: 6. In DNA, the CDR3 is TGTGCCAGCGCGGGACAGGGGCCTGCTGGGGCCAACGTCCTGACTTTC. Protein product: CASAGQGPAGANVLTF.

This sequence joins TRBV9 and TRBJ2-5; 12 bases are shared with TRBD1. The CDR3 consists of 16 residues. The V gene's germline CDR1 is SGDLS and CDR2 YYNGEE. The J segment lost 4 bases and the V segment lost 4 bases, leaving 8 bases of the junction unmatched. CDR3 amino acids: CASSNRDRGLGETQYF. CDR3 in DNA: TGTGCCAGCAGCAACCGGGACAGGGGGCTCGGAGAGACCCAGTACTTC.

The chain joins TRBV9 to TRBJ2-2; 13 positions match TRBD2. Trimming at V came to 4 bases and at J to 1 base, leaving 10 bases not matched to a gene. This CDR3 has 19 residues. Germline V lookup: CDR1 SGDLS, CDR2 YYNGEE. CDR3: CASSLTPGLAGKNTGELFF. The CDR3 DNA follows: TGTGCCAGCAGCTTGACTCCGGGACTAGCGGGGAAGAACACCGGGGAGCTGTTTTTT.

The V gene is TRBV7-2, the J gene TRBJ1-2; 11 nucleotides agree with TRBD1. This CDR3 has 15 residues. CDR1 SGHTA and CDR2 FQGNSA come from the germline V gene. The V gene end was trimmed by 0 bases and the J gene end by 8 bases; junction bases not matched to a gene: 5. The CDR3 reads CASSLAGQGAGGYTF. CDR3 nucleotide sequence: TGTGCCAGCAGCTTAGCCGGACAGGGGGCTGGAGGCTACACCTTC.

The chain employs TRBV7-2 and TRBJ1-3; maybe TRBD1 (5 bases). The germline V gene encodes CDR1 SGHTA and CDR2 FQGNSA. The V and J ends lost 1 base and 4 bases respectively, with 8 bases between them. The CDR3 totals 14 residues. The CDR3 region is CASSLGGIGNTIYF. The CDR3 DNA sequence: TGTGCCAGCAGCTTAGGGGGCATAGGAAACACCATATATTTT.

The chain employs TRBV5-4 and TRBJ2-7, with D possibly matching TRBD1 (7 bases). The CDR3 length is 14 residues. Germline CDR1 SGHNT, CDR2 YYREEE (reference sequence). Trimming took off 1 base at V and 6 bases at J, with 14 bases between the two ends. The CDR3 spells CASSLRQGEAEQYF. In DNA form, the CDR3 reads TGTGCCAGCAGCTTGAGGCAGGGGGAGGCCGAGCAGTACTTC.

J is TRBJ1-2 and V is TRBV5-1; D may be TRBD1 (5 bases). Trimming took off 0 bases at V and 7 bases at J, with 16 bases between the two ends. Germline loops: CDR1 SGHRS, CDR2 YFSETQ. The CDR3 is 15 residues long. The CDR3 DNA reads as TGCGCCAGCAGCTTGGGTTTTAGGGGCCCCCTTGGCTACACCTTC. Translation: CASSLGFRGPLGYTF.

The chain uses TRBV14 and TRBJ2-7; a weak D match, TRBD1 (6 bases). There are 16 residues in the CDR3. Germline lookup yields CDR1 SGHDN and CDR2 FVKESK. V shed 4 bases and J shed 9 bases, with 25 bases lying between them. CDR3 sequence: CASSPDRTPRGGLQYF. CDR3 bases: TGTGCCAGCAGCCCTGACAGGACCCCTCGTGGGGGCCTGCAGTACTTC.

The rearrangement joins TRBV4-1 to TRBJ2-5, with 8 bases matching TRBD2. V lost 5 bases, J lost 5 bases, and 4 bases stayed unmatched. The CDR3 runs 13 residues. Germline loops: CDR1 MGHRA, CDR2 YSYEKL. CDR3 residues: CASSSASGETQYF. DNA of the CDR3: TGCGCCAGCAGCTCGGCTAGCGGGGAGACCCAGTACTTC.

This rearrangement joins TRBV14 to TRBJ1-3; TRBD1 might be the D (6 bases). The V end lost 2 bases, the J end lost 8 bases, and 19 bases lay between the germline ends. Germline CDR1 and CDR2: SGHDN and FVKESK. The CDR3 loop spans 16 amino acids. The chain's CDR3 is CASSQLQGLGLDTIYF. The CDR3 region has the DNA TGTGCCAGCAGCCAACTACAGGGCCTCGGTCTTGACACCATATATTTT.

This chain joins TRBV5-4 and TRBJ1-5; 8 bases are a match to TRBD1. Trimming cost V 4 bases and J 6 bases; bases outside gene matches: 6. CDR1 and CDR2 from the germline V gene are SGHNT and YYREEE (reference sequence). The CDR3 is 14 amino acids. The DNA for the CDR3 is TGTGCCAGCAGCATACAGGGGGGCGGTCAGCCCCAGCATTTT. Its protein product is CASSIQGGGQPQHF.

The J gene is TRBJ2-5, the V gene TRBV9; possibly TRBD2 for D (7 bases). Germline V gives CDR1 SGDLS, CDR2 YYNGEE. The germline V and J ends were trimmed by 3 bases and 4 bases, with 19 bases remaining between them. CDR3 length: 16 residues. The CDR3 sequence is CASSGGQFWGGETQYF. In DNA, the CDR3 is TGTGCCAGCAGCGGAGGACAGTTTTGGGGGGGAGAGACCCAGTACTTC.

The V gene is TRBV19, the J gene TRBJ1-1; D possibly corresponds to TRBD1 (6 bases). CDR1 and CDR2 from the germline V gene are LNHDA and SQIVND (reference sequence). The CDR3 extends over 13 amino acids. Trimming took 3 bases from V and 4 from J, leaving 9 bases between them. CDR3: CASSIQGSTEAFF. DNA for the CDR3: TGTGCCAGTAGTATTCAGGGGTCCACTGAAGCTTTCTTT.

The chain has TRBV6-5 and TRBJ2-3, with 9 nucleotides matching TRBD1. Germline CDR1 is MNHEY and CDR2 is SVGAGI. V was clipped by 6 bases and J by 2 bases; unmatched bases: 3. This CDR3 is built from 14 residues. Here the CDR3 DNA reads TGTGCCAGCAGAACAGGGGGCCCCACAGATACGCAGTATTTT. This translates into CASRTGGPTDTQYF.

CDR3: CASKHRAEDSFYGYTF. CDR3 coding DNA: TGTGCCAGCAAACACAGAGCAGAGGACAGTTTCTATGGCTACACCTTC. The genes are TRBV2 and TRBJ1-2, with D possibly TRBD1 on 6 matching bases. CDR3 length: 16 amino acids. Looked up from germline, CDR1 is SNHLY and CDR2 is FYNNEI. The V gene lost 7 bases and the J gene lost 4 bases, with 22 bases spanning the gap.

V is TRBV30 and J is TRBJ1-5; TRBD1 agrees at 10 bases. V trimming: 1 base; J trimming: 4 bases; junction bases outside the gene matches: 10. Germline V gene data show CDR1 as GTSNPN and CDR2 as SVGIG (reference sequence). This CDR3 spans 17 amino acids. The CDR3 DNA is TGTGCCTGGAGTGAAGGGCGGGGGACAGGGGCGAATCAGCCCCAGCATTTT. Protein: CAWSEGRGTGANQPQHF.